The T cell receptor (beta chain) described here comes from a study of CD8+ T cells in alopecia areata. Findings and caveats of the study: Across lesional scalp, and particularly alopecia totalis/universalis, clonality surpassed that of normal scalp.

The treatment: oral pan-JAK inhibitor, 5-10 mg twice daily. Samples from alopecia areata patients were lesional scalp punch biopsies and peripheral blood. It was cDNA, reverse transcribed from extracted RNA, that served as the sequencing template. Produced via immunoSEQ multiplex PCR; TCRdb's table is partial and in-frame only. The data contain around 86,000 clones, about 71% of them seen just once; the ten biggest clones take up roughly 17%. This clone was observed a handful of times. Its target is unknown. Trimming cost V 0 bases and J 8 bases, with 11 bases left between them. Germline lookup yields CDR1 LGHNA and CDR2 YSLEER. The CDR3 runs 14 residues.

The sample consisted of CD8+ T cells sorted from blood, taken between weeks 43 and 45, from a patient treated with tofacitinib. The receptor's source is a human donor with alopecia areata. The rearrangement joins TRBV4-3 to TRBJ2-4; D not resolved. The CDR3, as DNA: TGCGCCAGCAGCCAAGATCGGGCCGCCCACATTCAGTACTTC. Translation: CASSQDRAAHIQYF.